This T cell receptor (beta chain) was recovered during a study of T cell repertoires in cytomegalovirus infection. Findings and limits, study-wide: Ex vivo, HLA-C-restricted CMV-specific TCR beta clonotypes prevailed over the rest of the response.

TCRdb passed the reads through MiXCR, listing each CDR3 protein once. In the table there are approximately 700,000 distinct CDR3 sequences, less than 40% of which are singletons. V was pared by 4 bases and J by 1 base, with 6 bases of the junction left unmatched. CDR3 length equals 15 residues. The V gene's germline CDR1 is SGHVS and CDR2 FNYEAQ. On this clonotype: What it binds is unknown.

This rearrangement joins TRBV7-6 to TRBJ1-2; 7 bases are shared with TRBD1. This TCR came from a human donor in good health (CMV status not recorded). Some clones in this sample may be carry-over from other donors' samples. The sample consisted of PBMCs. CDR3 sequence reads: CASSSPGQLNYGYTF. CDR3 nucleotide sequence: TGTGCCAGCAGCTCGCCGGGACAGCTTAACTATGGCTACACCTTC.